Listed below are T cell receptor beta chains from one sample, sequenced in a study of OX40 agonist ivuxolimab in advanced cancers. Here immunoSEQ multiplex PCR was the method, and the copy in TCRdb shows in-frame clones only, minus some. The table includes 70,000 to 75,000 clones, over 75% detected once. Source: CD4+ or CD8+ T cells sorted from blood, taken in a trial of the OX40 agonist ivuxolimab. Receptors originate from an adult with an advanced solid tumor such as melanoma, head and neck, liver or kidney cancer. Both conserved end residues are part of each CDR3. The D gene is left open where the match is weak. A clone size is listed for some rows: how often the clone was seen (once, few, many), or a class if it is expanded.

>TRBJ1-1|TRBV27|-|-
TGTGCCAGCAGATCCGGTACGAACACTGAAGCTTTCTTT
CASRSGTNTEAFF
>TRBJ2-5|TRBV20-1|once|-
TGCAGTGCCAGACTAGAGACCCAGTACTTC
CSARLETQYF
>TRBJ1-2|TRBV7-9|-|TRBD1
TGTGCCAGCAGCTTGGGACAGAACTATGGCTACACCTTC
CASSLGQNYGYTF
>TRBJ1-1|TRBV7-8|-|-
TGTGCCAGCAGCTTAAGCCTGGTGGACACTGAAGCTTTCTTT
CASSLSLVDTEAFF
>TRBJ1-5|TRBV27|-|-
TGTGCCAGCAGCTCGAGACGGGTGCTGGGGAATCAGCCCCAGCATTTT
CASSSRRVLGNQPQHF
>TRBJ2-2|TRBV6-4|-|-
TGTGCCAGCAGTCCCGACAGGCGGAACACCGGGGAGCTGTTTTTT
CASSPDRRNTGELFF
>TRBJ1-2|TRBV18|few|-
TGTGCCAGCTCACCACGTCTGGACTATGGCTACACCTTC
CASSPRLDYGYTF
>TRBJ2-7|TRBV7-9|-|TRBD1
TGTGCCAGCAGCGGACAGGGCTACGAGCAGTACTTC
CASSGQGYEQYF
>TRBJ2-6|TRBV5-1|-|-
TGCGCCAGCAGCCTGGGGCCGGCTGGGGCCAACGTCCTGACTTTC
CASSLGPAGANVLTF
>TRBJ2-2|TRBV18|once|TRBD1
TGTGCCAGCTCCGGACAGGGGTCGAACACCGGGGAGCTGTTTTTT
CASSGQGSNTGELFF
>TRBJ2-7|TRBV5-4|once|TRBD1
TGTGCCAGCAGATCGGGACAGGGTGTGGAATACGAGCAGTACTTC
CASRSGQGVEYEQYF
>TRBJ1-4|TRBV5-6|-|TRBD1
TGTGCCAGCAGCTTGGACAGGGGAAATGAAAAACTGTTTTTT
CASSLDRGNEKLFF
>TRBJ1-1|TRBV5-1|-|-
TGCGCCAGCAGCGGGGCCTTGGGTACTGAAGCTTTCTTT
CASSGALGTEAFF
>TRBJ2-7|TRBV6-5|-|TRBD2
TGTGCCAGCAGTTGGGGACTAGCGGGTCCCTACGAGCAGTACTTC
CASSWGLAGPYEQYF
>TRBJ1-3|TRBV6-5|-|TRBD1
TGTGCCAGCAGTTTAACAGGGGTTTCCTCTGGAAACACCATATATTTT
CASSLTGVSSGNTIYF
>TRBJ2-7|TRBV19|-|TRBD1
TGTGCCAGTTCGGGACAGGGAAAGATCAAAGCCTACGAGCAGTACTTC
CASSGQGKIKAYEQYF
>TRBJ1-2|TRBV5-4|-|-
TGTGCCAGCAGCTTGGTGTCTGTAGGCGGCTACACCTTC
CASSLVSVGGYTF
>TRBJ1-2|TRBV18|-|-
TGTGCCAGCTCACCACCAAGTGAGGCGACTAACTATGGCTACACCTTC
CASSPPSEATNYGYTF
>TRBJ2-7|TRBV4-1|few|-
TGCGCCAGCAGCCAAGTGGCAGGCCTTCTATACGCCTACGAGCAGTACTTC
CASSQVAGLLYAYEQYF
>TRBJ2-1|TRBV6-6|-|TRBD2
TGTGCCAGCAAGAAGCGGGAGGTATCCTACAATGAGCAGTTCTTC
CASKKREVSYNEQFF
>TRBJ1-5|TRBV28|-|-
TGTGCCAGCAGTTTCGGGCTTCAGCCCCAGCATTTT
CASSFGLQPQHF
>TRBJ2-2|TRBV5-1|-|-
TGCGCCAGCAGCTTGGCCTCGGCCTACGCGAACACCGGGGAGCTGTTTTTT
CASSLASAYANTGELFF
>TRBJ2-7|TRBV10-3|-|TRBD1
TGTGCCATCAAGAAACAGGGGAGCTCCTACGAGCAGTACTTC
CAIKKQGSSYEQYF
>TRBJ2-5|TRBV28|-|TRBD1
TGTGCCAGCTACCCGGGACAGGGGGGGGAGACCCAGTACTTC
CASYPGQGGETQYF
>TRBJ1-2|TRBV28|-|-
TGTGCCAGCAGTACTGACATTAAGGGCTACACCTTC
CASSTDIKGYTF
>TRBJ1-5|TRBV7-8|-|-
TGTGCCAGCAGCTTAGTAGGTCCGGCGAGCAATCAGCCCCAGCATTTT
CASSLVGPASNQPQHF
>TRBJ2-3|TRBV5-1|-|TRBD2
TGCGCCAGCAGCTCTGCTCCGGGAGGCGGAACAGATACGCAGTATTTT
CASSSAPGGGTDTQYF
>TRBJ2-7|TRBV28|-|TRBD2
TGTGCCAGCAGTTTATATCTAGCGGGGGGAACATCATTGAGCTACGAGCAGTACTTC
CASSLYLAGGTSLSYEQYF